One sample yielded the 21 T cell receptor beta chains listed below, sequenced in a study of cytomegalovirus exposure and HLA in healthy donors. Vbeta (60) and Jbeta (13) primers were used in the PCR. Using immunoSEQ multiplex PCR, the repertoire was profiled, and TCRdb retains in-frame clones only, with some absent. The sample records 110,000 or so clones, more than 65% being singletons. The sample was PBMCs. The receptors were sampled from a man aged 35-49 years in good health and CMV-seropositive.

This chain links TRBV6-5 with TRBJ2-5, with unresolved D. The germline V gene encodes CDR1 MNHEY and CDR2 SVGAGI. The CDR3 totals 11 residues. The ends were cut back, 1 base at V and 13 bases at J, with 10 bases in the middle. The CDR3, as DNA: TGTGCCAGCAGTTACTTGGCAGGCCTGTACTTC. Residues: CASSYLAGLYF.

As DNA, the CDR3 is TGTGCCAGCTCACCTCAGAACTCTGGAAACACCATATATTTT. Residues: CASSPQNSGNTIYF. The rearrangement links TRBV18 to TRBJ1-3; D uncertain. Trimming cost V 3 bases and J 0 bases, with 6 bases left between them. Germline V gene sequence: CDR1 KGHSH, CDR2 LQKENI. This CDR3 is 14 amino acids long.

V gene TRBV5-5 combines with J gene TRBJ1-2; 11 bases match TRBD1. V shed 0 bases, J shed 8 bases, and the junction held 6 bases outside the gene matches. Per the germline V gene, CDR1 is SGHKS and CDR2 is YYEKEE (reference sequence). The CDR3 consists of 15 residues. Here the CDR3 reads CASSLAGTGGSGYTF. CDR3 coding DNA: TGTGCCAGCAGCTTGGCCGGGACAGGGGGGTCAGGCTACACCTTC.

The chain carries TRBV10-2 and TRBJ2-2, with TRBD2 as a possible D gene (7 bases). The CDR3 has 16 residues. V gave up 4 bases and J gave up 3 bases, with 15 bases separating them. CDR1 and CDR2 (germline): WSHSY, SAAADI. The CDR3 here is CASSAGGQGHTGELFF. In DNA form, the CDR3 reads TGCGCCAGCAGTGCGGGGGGCCAGGGGCACACCGGGGAGCTGTTTTTT.

This clone was recorded once. The CDR3 DNA is TGTGCCAGCAGCTTAAATCGCGCGGTAGAAAAACTGTTTTTT. Residues: CASSLNRAVEKLFF. This chain joins TRBV7-2 and TRBJ1-4; D not certain. Deletions cut 2 bases from V and 8 bases from J, with 12 bases between. The germline V gene encodes CDR1 SGHTA and CDR2 FQGNSA. This CDR3 comprises 14 residues.

The chain combines TRBV30 with TRBJ2-7; 7 bases line up with TRBD1. V dropped 1 base and J dropped 1; count of bases not matched to a gene: 4. In germline, CDR1 is GTSNPN, CDR2 SVGIG (reference sequence). The length of the CDR3 is 14 residues. The CDR3 sequence is CAWSADRQSYEQYF. DNA of the CDR3: TGTGCCTGGAGTGCGGACAGGCAATCCTACGAGCAGTACTTC.

The chain links TRBV27 to TRBJ2-7; D is undetermined. The CDR3 consists of 13 residues. Looked up from germline, CDR1 is MNHEY and CDR2 is SMNVEV (reference sequence). V dropped 5 bases and J dropped 2 bases, with 10 bases sitting between them. For the CDR3, the DNA is TGTGCCAGCAGTGAACTCTCCACCTACGAGCAGTACTTC. It codes for CASSELSTYEQYF.

The chain combines TRBV30 with TRBJ1-6; 8 bases are shared with TRBD1. The CDR3 totals 14 residues. CDR1 and CDR2 (germline): GTSNPN, SVGIG (reference sequence). With V trimmed by 4 bases and J by 7 bases, 6 bases remained unmatched. The CDR3 reads CAWTWNRGNSPLHF. The CDR3 nucleotides are TGTGCCTGGACCTGGAACAGGGGGAATTCACCCCTCCACTTT.

The chain joins TRBV27 to TRBJ1-6, with D possibly matching TRBD1 (6 bases). V was cut by 6 bases and J by 5 bases, with 11 bases left in between. The CDR3 is 14 residues long. Per germline, CDR1 MNHEY and CDR2 SMNVEV (reference sequence). CDR3 in amino acids: CASSPQGHNSPLHF. The CDR3 DNA reads TGTGCCAGCAGCCCACAGGGCCATAATTCACCCCTCCACTTT.

This chain uses TRBV7-8 with TRBJ2-5; no definite D call. Germline-derived CDR1 and CDR2 are SGHVS and FQNEAQ. V was trimmed by 6 bases and J by 5 bases, leaving 10 bases between them. The CDR3 spans 12 residues. Written as DNA, the CDR3 is TGTGCCAGCAGTTCGGGTGGGGAGACCCAGTACTTC. Protein sequence: CASSSGGETQYF.

This chain connects TRBV4-3 to TRBJ1-6, with no clear D. CDR3 size: 15 residues. The V end was cut by 3 bases, the J end by 0 bases, with 6 bases between. Germline assignment: CDR1 LGHNA and CDR2 YSLEER. Written as DNA, the CDR3 is TGCGCCAGCAGCCAGGGGAGCTCCTATAATTCACCCCTCCACTTT. Residues: CASSQGSSYNSPLHF.

The chain uses TRBV5-1 and TRBJ1-6, with 7 bases fitting TRBD1. Unmatched junction bases numbered 8, after V lost 2 bases and J lost 6 bases. The CDR3 runs 16 residues. The germline gives CDR1 SGHRS, CDR2 YFSETQ. The CDR3 here is CASSFGTAPGNSPLHF. The CDR3 nucleotides are TGCGCCAGCAGCTTCGGGACAGCACCTGGTAATTCACCCCTCCACTTT. The whole variable domain, filled in from reference TRBV5-1 and TRBJ1-6, reads KAGVTQTPRYLIKTRGQQVTLSCSPISGHRSVSWYQQTPGQGLQFLFEYFSETQRNKGNFPGRFSGRQFSNSRSEMNVSTLELGDSALYLCASSFGTAPGNSPLHFGNGTRLTVT.

This chain connects TRBV7-9 to TRBJ1-2; D call uncertain. V lost 0 bases, J lost 8 bases, and 7 bases lay in between. This CDR3 is built from 12 residues. Per the germline V gene, CDR1 is SEHNR and CDR2 is FQNEAQ (reference sequence). Written as DNA, the CDR3 is TGTGCCAGCAGCTTAGCGGAGATCGGCTACACCTTC. This codes for CASSLAEIGYTF.

This chain connects TRBV5-1 to TRBJ2-7; TRBD2 matches 14 bases. The CDR3 covers 16 residues. CDR1 is SGHRS, CDR2 YFSETQ, per germline. Trimming took 2 bases from V and 4 from J; bases not matched to a gene: 5. CDR3 loop: CASSFTGTSGSYEQYF. CDR3 nucleotide sequence: TGCGCCAGCAGCTTCACCGGGACTAGCGGGAGTTACGAGCAGTACTTC.

This clone was found a few times. The V call is TRBV19, the J call TRBJ1-6; TRBD1 aligns across 8 bases. The CDR3 runs 14 residues. Trimming removed 6 bases from V and 6 bases from J; junction bases left unmatched: 4. The germline CDR1 and CDR2 sequences are LNHDA and SQIVND (reference sequence). The DNA for the CDR3 is TGTGCCAGTAGCGGACAGGGAGGTAATTCACCCCTCCACTTT. Protein product: CASSGQGGNSPLHF.

A single count supports this clone. The chain joins TRBV7-9 to TRBJ1-4; the D gene is possibly TRBD1 (5 bases). Germline CDR1 SEHNR, CDR2 FQNEAQ (reference sequence). This CDR3 has 15 amino acids. The V end was cut by 4 bases, the J end by 2 bases, with 11 bases between. This CDR3 reads CASSWGGDTNEKLFF. In DNA, the CDR3 is TGTGCCAGCAGCTGGGGGGGGGACACTAATGAAAAACTGTTTTTT. Drawing the rest from reference TRBV7-9 and TRBJ1-4, the complete variable domain is DTGVSQNPRHKITKRGQNVTFRCDPISEHNRLYWYRQTLGQGPEFLTYFQNEAQLEKSRLLSDRFSAERPKGSFSTLEIQRTEQGDSAMYLCASSWGGDTNEKLFFGSGTQLSVL.

The chain couples TRBV5-4 to TRBJ2-3, with 9 bases matching TRBD2. Trimming at V came to 0 bases and at J to 6 bases, leaving 11 bases not matched to a gene. Germline V gene sequence: CDR1 SGHNT, CDR2 YYREEE (reference sequence). This CDR3 has 17 amino acids. The CDR3: CASSLAPRGGDGDTQYF. The CDR3 DNA is TGTGCCAGCAGCTTGGCCCCCCGCGGGGGGGATGGCGATACGCAGTATTTT. Based on the CDR3 plus reference TRBV5-4 and TRBJ2-3, the full variable domain is ETGVTQSPTHLIKTRGQQVTLRCSSQSGHNTVSWYQQALGQGPQFIFQYYREEENGRGNFPPRFSGLQFPNYSSELNVNALELDDSALYLCASSLAPRGGDGDTQYFGPGTRLTVL.

The chain links TRBV30 to TRBJ1-1; 7 nucleotides line up with TRBD1. The CDR3 runs 13 residues. The ends lost 1 base at V and 4 bases at J; junction bases unmatched: 3. Looked up from germline, CDR1 is GTSNPN and CDR2 is SVGIG (reference sequence). CDR3 residues: CAWSDRGGTEAFF. The CDR3 region has the DNA TGTGCCTGGAGTGACAGGGGAGGCACTGAAGCTTTCTTT.

This chain connects TRBV18 to TRBJ2-1; the match to TRBD2 covers 10 bases. This CDR3 has 15 amino acids. J was trimmed by 5 bases and V by 5 bases; bases with no gene match: 6. Per the germline V gene, CDR1 is KGHSH and CDR2 is LQKENI. The chain's CDR3 is CASSSPGTSDNEQFF. For the CDR3, the DNA is TGTGCCAGCTCATCTCCCGGGACTAGCGACAATGAGCAGTTCTTC.

V usage is TRBV7-2 and J usage is TRBJ1-6, with 11 nucleotides matching TRBD1. This CDR3 is 15 amino acids long. Trimming took 0 bases from V and 10 from J; bases not matched to a gene: 2. The germline gives CDR1 SGHTA, CDR2 FQGNSA. In DNA, the CDR3 is TGTGCCAGCAGCTTAGCGGACAGGGGGCGGTCACCCCTCCACTTT. This translates into CASSLADRGRSPLHF.

This chain connects TRBV30 to TRBJ1-3; 12 nucleotides match TRBD1. The germline V gene has CDR1 GTSNPN and CDR2 SVGIG (reference sequence). This CDR3 comprises 15 residues. With 5 bases clipped from V and 0 bases from J, the junction kept 2 bases outside the gene matches. CDR3 DNA sequence: TGTGCCTGGCGGGGACAGGGGGCCTCTGGAAACACCATATATTTT. This translates into CAWRGQGASGNTIYF.